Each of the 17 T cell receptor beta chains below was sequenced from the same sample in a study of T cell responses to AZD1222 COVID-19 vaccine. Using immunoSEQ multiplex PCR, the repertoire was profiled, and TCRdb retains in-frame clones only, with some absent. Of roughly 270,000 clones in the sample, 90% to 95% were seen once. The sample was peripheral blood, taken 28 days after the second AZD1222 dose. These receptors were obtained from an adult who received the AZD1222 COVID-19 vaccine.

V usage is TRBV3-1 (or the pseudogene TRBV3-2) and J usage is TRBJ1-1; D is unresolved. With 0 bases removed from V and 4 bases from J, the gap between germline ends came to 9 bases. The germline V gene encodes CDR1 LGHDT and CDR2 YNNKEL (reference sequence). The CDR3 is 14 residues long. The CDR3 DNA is TGTGCCAGCAGCCAAGATTGGAGCCTCACTGAAGCTTTCTTT. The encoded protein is CASSQDWSLTEAFF.

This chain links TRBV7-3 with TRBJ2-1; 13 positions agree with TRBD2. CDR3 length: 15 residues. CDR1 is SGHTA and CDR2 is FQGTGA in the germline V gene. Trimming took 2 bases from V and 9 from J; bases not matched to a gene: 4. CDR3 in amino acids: CASSLGLAGVGEQFF. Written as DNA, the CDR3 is TGTGCCAGCAGCTTAGGACTAGCGGGAGTCGGTGAGCAGTTCTTC.

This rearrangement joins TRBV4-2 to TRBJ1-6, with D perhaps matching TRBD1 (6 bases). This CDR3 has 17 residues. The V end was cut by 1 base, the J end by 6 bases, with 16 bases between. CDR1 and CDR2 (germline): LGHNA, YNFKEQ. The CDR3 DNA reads TGTGCCAGCAGCCAAGGATCTGGGGGGCCGAGTAATTCACCCCTCCACTTT. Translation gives CASSQGSGGPSNSPLHF.

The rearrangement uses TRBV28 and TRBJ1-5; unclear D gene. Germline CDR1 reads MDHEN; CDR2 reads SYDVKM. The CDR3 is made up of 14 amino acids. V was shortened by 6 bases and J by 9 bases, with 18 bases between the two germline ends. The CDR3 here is CASRKTGRLPPQHF. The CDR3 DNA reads TGTGCCAGCAGGAAGACCGGGAGATTACCGCCCCAGCATTTT.

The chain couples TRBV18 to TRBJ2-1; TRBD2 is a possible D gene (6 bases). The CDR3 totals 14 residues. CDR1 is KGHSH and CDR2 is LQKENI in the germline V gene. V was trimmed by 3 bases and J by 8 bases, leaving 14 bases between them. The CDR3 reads CASSPGIGGDEQFF. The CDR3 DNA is TGTGCCAGCTCACCTGGGATCGGGGGAGATGAGCAGTTCTTC.

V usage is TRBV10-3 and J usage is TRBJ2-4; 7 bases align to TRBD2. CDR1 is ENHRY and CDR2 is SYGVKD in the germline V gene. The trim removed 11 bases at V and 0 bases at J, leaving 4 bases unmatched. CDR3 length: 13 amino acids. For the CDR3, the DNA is TGTGCCCCCGGGGGGATAGCCAAAAACATTCAGTACTTC. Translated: CAPGGIAKNIQYF.

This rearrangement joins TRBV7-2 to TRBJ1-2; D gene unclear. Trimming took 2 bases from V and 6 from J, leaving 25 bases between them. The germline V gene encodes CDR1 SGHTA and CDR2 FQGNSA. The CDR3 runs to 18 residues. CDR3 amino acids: CASSLPPGPNPVPDGYTF. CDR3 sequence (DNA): TGTGCCAGCAGCTTACCCCCAGGACCGAACCCCGTCCCGGATGGCTACACCTTC.

This CDR3 reads CASSLGEPGQGAYEQYF. The CDR3 coding sequence is TGTGCCAGCAGCTTAGGGGAACCGGGACAGGGGGCCTACGAGCAGTACTTC. The rearrangement uses TRBV7-2 and TRBJ2-7, with 11 nucleotides matching TRBD1. The V and J ends lost 1 base and 2 bases, in that order; junction bases with no gene match: 7. The germline gives CDR1 SGHTA, CDR2 FQGNSA. This CDR3 spans 17 amino acids.

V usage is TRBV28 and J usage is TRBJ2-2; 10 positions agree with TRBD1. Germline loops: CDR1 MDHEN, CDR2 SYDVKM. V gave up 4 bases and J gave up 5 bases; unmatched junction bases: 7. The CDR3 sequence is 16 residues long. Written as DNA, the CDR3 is TGTGCCAGCAGTTCGGGACAGGGGCGGCGAACCGGGGAGCTGTTTTTT. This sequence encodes CASSSGQGRRTGELFF.

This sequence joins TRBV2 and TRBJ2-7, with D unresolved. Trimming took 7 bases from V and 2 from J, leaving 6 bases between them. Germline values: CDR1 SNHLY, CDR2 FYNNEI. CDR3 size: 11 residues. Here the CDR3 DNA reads TGTGCCAGCAATGGGGCCTACGAGCAGTACTTC. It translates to CASNGAYEQYF.

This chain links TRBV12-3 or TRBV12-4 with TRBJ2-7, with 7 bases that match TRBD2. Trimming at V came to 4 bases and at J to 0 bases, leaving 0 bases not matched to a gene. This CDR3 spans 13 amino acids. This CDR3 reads CASSSGGSYEQYF. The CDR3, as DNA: TGTGCCAGCAGTTCGGGGGGCTCCTACGAGCAGTACTTC.

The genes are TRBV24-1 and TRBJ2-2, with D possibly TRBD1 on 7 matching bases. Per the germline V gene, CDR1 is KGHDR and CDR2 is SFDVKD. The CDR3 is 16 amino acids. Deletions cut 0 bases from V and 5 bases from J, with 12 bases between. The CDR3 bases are TGTGCCACCAGTGATTTGAGGGGGCGGGGAACCGGGGAGCTGTTTTTT. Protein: CATSDLRGRGTGELFF.

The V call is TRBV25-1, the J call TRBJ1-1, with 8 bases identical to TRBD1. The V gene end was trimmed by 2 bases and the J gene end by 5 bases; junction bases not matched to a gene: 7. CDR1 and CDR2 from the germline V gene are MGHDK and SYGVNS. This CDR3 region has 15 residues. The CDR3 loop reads CASSEPTGEGTEAFF. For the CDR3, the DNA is TGTGCCAGCAGTGAACCGACAGGGGAAGGGACTGAAGCTTTCTTT.

CDR3 region: CASSLGQASGANVLTF. CDR3 bases: TGTGCCAGCAGCCTTGGACAAGCCTCTGGGGCCAACGTCCTGACTTTC. The chain carries TRBV7-7 and TRBJ2-6, with D possibly TRBD1 on 5 matching bases. Trimming cost V 5 bases and J 0 bases, with 11 bases left between them. CDR1 and CDR2 from the germline V gene are SSHAT and FNYEAQ (reference sequence). The CDR3 is made up of 16 amino acids.

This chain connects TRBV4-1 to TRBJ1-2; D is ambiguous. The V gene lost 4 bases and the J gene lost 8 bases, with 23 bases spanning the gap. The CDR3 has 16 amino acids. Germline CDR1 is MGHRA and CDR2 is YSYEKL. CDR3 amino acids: CASSPRGGRGRNGYTF. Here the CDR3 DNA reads TGCGCCAGCAGCCCGCGAGGCGGGCGAGGGAGAAACGGCTACACCTTC.

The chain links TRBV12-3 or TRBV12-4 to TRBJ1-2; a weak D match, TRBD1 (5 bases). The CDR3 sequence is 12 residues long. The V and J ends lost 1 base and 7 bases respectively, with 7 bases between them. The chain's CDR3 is CASSLDQGGYTF. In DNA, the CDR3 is TGTGCCAGCAGTTTAGACCAGGGTGGCTACACCTTC.

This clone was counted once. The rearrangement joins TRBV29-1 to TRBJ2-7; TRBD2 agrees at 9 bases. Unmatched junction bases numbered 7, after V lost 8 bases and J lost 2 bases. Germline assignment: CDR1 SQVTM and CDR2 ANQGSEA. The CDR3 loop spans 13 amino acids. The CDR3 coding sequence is TGCAGCATCCTTAGCGGGGGCCCCTACGAGCAGTACTTC. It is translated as CSILSGGPYEQYF.